This paragraph reports one T cell receptor beta chain. It lacks a known antigen. Base qualities are not recorded, but no much larger clone differs from it by a single base. The immunoSEQ Assay, a bias-controlled multiplex PCR, was used to amplify TCRbeta CDR3 regions from genomic DNA. Turning to the authors' computational methods: The number of nucleated cells in each sample was estimated by amplification of reference gene primers within the assay. To quantify the absolute abundance of each unique TCRbeta CDR3 rearrangement, sequence reads were collapsed and filtered. For each sample, productive Simpson clonality was calculated by taking the square root of Simpson's diversity index across productive rearrangements. TCRdb holds this immuneACCESS table with in-frame rearrangements only. Some clones are missing; in checked studies, unresolved V genes explain under half, and the rest has no known cause. V and J calls and clone size are those listed in that table; D and trimming were worked out from the DNA. The sample table lists approximately 130,000 clones, more than 65% of them with a count of one. The leading ten clones occupy roughly 2.2% of the sample.

These data originate in a study of blood T cell repertoires in COVID-19 (dated by TCRdb to 2020 to 2021). Turning to the overall study: Collaborator samples came from the United States, Italy and Spain and covered acute and convalescent phases of COVID-19. The material from the prospective study consisted of cDNA or gDNA derived from T cells, B-cell-depleted T cells, or PBMCs. Subjects who had been exposed to COVID-19, were actively infected with it, or had recovered from it provided the deeply sampled blood TCRbeta repertoires that made up the dataset. The repertoires were released in a freely available public database intended as a resource for research on the immune response to SARS-CoV-2. The samples were drawn from the first 160 participants of the ongoing ImmuneRACE study and from under 1,500 subjects provided by 6 global collaborators. The sample metadata nearly always contained a de-identified subject ID, COVID-19 status, age in years and sex. Where HLA class I and class II types were available, the types were taken from metadata supplied by the sample provider, not from assay-based typing.

Study-wide conclusions, independent of this receptor: Clinical and demographic metadata were provided uncurated, with the amount varying by source and participant.

Each collaborating institution followed its own protocols to collect whole blood in K2EDTA tubes. For TCRbeta analysis, collaborator samples were shipped as frozen whole blood, as isolated PBMCs, or as DNA extracted from either sample type. The sequencing sample was made of peripheral blood. The sequence was collected from a woman aged 70 to 79 with acute or convalescent COVID-19.

The CDR3 protein: CASSHPWAGTSGSDEQFF. The bases are TGTGCCAGCAGCCATCCATGGGCCGGGACTAGCGGGAGTGATGAGCAGTTCTTC. The chain couples TRBV4-2 to TRBJ2-1; 14 central nucleotides agree with TRBD2. Trimming accounts for 3 bases at V and 8 bases at J, while the number of junction bases matched to no gene is 12. CDR1 and CDR2 were assigned from the germline V gene as LGHNA and YNFKEQ. The CDR3 measures 18 amino acids from cysteine to phenylalanine. Just the 54-base CDR3 DNA is kept, in frame starting at base 1.